This T cell receptor (beta chain) is from a study of blood T cells in healthy people across ages. With a J-beta primer mix and a sample-barcoded 5' primer, a second PCR ran about 6 to 11 cycles. Via MiXCR, TCRdb re-called the 5' RACE reads, giving one row per CDR3 protein. The sample holds more than 900,000 distinct CDR3 sequences; under 30% are singletons and the top ten take approximately 0.75%. Germline trimming cut 3 bases from V and 2 bases from J; bases unmatched to any gene: 8. The germline gives CDR1 DFQATT, CDR2 SNEGSKA (reference sequence). This CDR3 comprises 15 residues. A further study also used this sample, focusing on T cells of mothers and their children.

This rearrangement joins TRBV20-1 to TRBJ2-5; TRBD2 agrees at 8 bases. The receptor comes from a girl aged 2 to 10 in good health. The sequenced material came from blood. The CDR3 region is CSASPPGLAQETQYF. CDR3 coding DNA: TGCAGTGCTAGCCCCCCCGGACTAGCTCAAGAGACCCAGTACTTC.